Listed below are T cell receptor beta chains from one sample, sequenced in a study of STAT5B mutations in CD4+ large granular lymphocyte leukemia. This table comes from immunoSEQ multiplex PCR, and its TCRdb copy is limited to in-frame clones, with some not included. The sample yields 15,000 to 25,000 clones, approximately 84% seen once. The source material was CD4+ T cells from blood buffy coats. These receptors all come from a human donor in good health. Both conserved end residues are part of each CDR3. A D gene is named only where the DNA matches it firmly. Size tells how often a clone was seen (once, few, many) or the class of an expanded clone, and some rows leave it out.

d_gene | abundance | j_gene | v_gene | CDR3aa | CDR3nt
- | - | TRBJ2-7 | TRBV2 | CASSVRGPEQYF | TGTGCCAGCAGTGTAAGGGGTCCCGAGCAGTACTTC
TRBD2 | once | TRBJ2-5 | TRBV5-5 | CASSMGLGGAGTETQYF | TGTGCCAGCAGCATGGGGTTGGGCGGAGCGGGAACAGAGACCCAGTACTTC
- | - | TRBJ2-1 | TRBV2 | CASSAGGKGEQFF | TGTGCCAGCAGTGCGGGGGGCAAAGGTGAGCAGTTCTTC
- | once | TRBJ1-3 | TRBV6-1 | CASRTGASSGNTIYF | TGTGCCAGCAGGACTGGGGCGAGCTCTGGAAACACCATATATTTT
- | - | TRBJ2-7 | TRBV15 | CATSRDLQSRYF | TGTGCCACCAGCAGAGATTTGCAGTCTCGGTACTTC
TRBD2 | - | TRBJ2-5 | TRBV5-6 | CASSLFGTSGREETQYF | TGTGCCAGCAGCCTTTTTGGGACTAGCGGGAGGGAAGAGACCCAGTACTTC
- | few | TRBJ1-2 | TRBV4-2 | CASSQDVGTTYGYTF | TGTGCCAGCAGCCAAGATGTGGGAACTACCTATGGCTACACCTTC
- | - | TRBJ1-6 | TRBV6-1 | CASSDKGLYRNSPLHF | TGTGCCAGCAGTGACAAGGGCCTCTATCGAAATTCACCCCTCCACTTT
- | - | TRBJ1-2 | TRBV28 | CASSLYTGPYGYTF | TGTGCCAGCAGTTTATATACGGGACCTTATGGCTACACCTTC
TRBD1 | - | TRBJ2-7 | TRBV30 | CAWNRGPYEQYF | TGTGCCTGGAACAGGGGACCCTACGAGCAGTACTTC
TRBD1 | once | TRBJ2-1 | TRBV19 | CASSGTGVGYEQFF | TGTGCCAGTAGTGGGACAGGGGTTGGTTATGAGCAGTTCTTC
- | - | TRBJ1-4 | TRBV2 | CASSVAPGNEKLFF | TGTGCCAGCAGTGTCGCGCCGGGTAATGAAAAACTGTTTTTT
TRBD2 | - | TRBJ2-1 | TRBV7-7 | CASSLGLAGVNEQFF | TGTGCCAGCAGCTTAGGACTAGCGGGTGTCAATGAGCAGTTCTTC
- | - | TRBJ2-3 | TRBV19 | CASTSGVSEGDTQYF | TGTGCCAGTACCTCCGGGGTCAGCGAGGGAGATACGCAGTATTTT
TRBD2 | - | TRBJ2-3 | TRBV30 | CAWRLTGGADTQYF | TGTGCCTGGAGACTTACGGGAGGAGCAGATACGCAGTATTTT
- | - | TRBJ1-2 | TRBV30 | CAWSVGVEGYTF | TGTGCCTGGAGTGTTGGGGTAGAAGGCTACACCTTC
TRBD1 | - | TRBJ1-2 | TRBV7-8 | CASSAGQGNYGYTF | TGTGCCAGCAGCGCGGGACAGGGGAACTATGGCTACACCTTC
- | - | TRBJ2-5 | TRBV30 | CAWSEGEETQYF | TGTGCCTGGAGTGAGGGCGAGGAGACCCAGTACTTC
TRBD1 | - | TRBJ1-2 | TRBV27 | CASSRGTGTYGYTF | TGTGCCAGCAGCCGAGGGACAGGGACTTATGGCTACACCTTC
- | - | TRBJ2-5 | TRBV19 | CASRPSERDRETQYF | TGTGCCAGTAGGCCTTCAGAGCGGGACAGGGAGACCCAGTACTTC
- | - | TRBJ1-2 | TRBV19 | CASSIGGGRTNYGYTF | TGTGCCAGTAGTATAGGTGGCGGCAGGACTAACTATGGCTACACCTTC
- | - | TRBJ2-7 | TRBV19 | CASTPSGGPYEQYF | TGTGCCAGTACCCCCAGCGGAGGACCCTACGAGCAGTACTTC
- | - | TRBJ2-1 | TRBV30 | CAWSFGDNEQFF | TGTGCCTGGAGTTTTGGAGACAATGAGCAGTTCTTC
TRBD1 | - | TRBJ1-5 | TRBV18 | CASSPQGASNQPQHF | TGTGCCAGCTCACCGCAGGGGGCGAGCAATCAGCCCCAGCATTTT